This T cell receptor beta chain came from a study of blood T cells in healthy people across ages. With 6 bases removed from V and 10 bases from J, the gap between germline ends came to 14 bases. Germline V gene lookup returns CDR1 ENHRY and CDR2 SYGVKD. The CDR3 sequence is 12 residues long. This clonotype was recorded a few times. Sample-barcoded 5' priming and a J-beta primer mix drove a second PCR of roughly 7 to 11 cycles. TCRdb reprocessed the 5' RACE reads with MiXCR, giving one entry per CDR3 protein. The table records roughly 1,500,000 distinct CDR3 sequences, about 35% of them present only once.

This TCR was recovered from a woman aged 25 to 39 in good health. The sample comprised blood. This sequence joins TRBV10-3 and TRBJ2-3; either TRBD1 or TRBD2 may supply D (5 bases each). The CDR3 protein is CAISSPGTPQYF. For the CDR3, the DNA is TGTGCCATCAGCTCTCCCGGGACGCCGCAGTATTTT.